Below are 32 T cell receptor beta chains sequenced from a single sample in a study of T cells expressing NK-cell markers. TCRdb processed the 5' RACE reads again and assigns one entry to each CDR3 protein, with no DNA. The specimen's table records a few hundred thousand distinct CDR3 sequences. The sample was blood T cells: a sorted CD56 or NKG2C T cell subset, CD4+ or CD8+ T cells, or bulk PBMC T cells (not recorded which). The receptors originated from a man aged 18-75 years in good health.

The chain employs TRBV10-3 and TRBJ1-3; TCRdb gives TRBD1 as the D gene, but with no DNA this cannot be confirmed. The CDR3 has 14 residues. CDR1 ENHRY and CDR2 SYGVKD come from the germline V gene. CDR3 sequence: CAIRQAYSGNTIYF.

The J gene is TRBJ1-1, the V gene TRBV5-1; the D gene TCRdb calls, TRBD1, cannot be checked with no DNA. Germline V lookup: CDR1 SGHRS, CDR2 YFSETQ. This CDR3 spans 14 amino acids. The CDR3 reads CASSLKRQGTEAFF.

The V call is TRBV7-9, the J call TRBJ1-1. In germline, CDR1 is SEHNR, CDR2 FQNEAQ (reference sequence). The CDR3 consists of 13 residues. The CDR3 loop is CASSSLWGTEAFF.

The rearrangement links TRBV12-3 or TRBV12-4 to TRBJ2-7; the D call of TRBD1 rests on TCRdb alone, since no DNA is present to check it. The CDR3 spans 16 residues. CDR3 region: CASSFNPGSPPYEQYF.

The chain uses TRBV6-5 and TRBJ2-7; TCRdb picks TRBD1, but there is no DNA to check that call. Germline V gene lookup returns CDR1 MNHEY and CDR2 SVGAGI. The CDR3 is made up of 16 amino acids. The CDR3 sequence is CASSSNPGQGSYEQYF.

The CDR3 sequence: CSARTSGGAGVTDTQYF. The chain couples TRBV20-1 to TRBJ2-3; the TCRdb D gene call, TRBD2, has no DNA to confirm it. The CDR3 spans 17 residues. Germline-derived CDR1 and CDR2 are DFQATT and SNEGSKA (reference sequence).

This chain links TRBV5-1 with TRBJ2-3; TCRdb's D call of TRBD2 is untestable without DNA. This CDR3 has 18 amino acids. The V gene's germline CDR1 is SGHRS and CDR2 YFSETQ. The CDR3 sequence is CASSLEGSGASSTDTQYF.

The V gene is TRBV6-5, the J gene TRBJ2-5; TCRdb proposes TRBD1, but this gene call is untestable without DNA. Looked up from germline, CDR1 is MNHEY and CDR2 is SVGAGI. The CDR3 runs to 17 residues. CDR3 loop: CASSYPAGTGRLETQYF.

The CDR3 sequence: CASRGGIGQGSYNEQFF. The chain recombines TRBV6-1 with TRBJ2-1; TCRdb's D call of TRBD1 is untestable without DNA. The germline V gene encodes CDR1 MNHNS and CDR2 SASEGT. This CDR3 region has 17 residues.

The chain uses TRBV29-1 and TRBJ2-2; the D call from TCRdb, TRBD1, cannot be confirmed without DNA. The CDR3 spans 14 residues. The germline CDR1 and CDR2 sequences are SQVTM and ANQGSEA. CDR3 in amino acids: CSVVYRANTGELFF.

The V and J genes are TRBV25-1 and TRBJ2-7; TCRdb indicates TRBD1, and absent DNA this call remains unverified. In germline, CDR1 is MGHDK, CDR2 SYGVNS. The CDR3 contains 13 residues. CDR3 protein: CASTSGQGYEQYF.

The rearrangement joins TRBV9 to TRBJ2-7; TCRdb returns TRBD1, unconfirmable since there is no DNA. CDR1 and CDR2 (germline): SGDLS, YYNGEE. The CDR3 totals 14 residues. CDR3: CASSRQGNLLEQYF.

CDR3 region: CSAQPGQTYNEQFF. The chain carries TRBV20-1 and TRBJ2-1; TCRdb names TRBD1, which stays unverified in the absence of DNA. CDR1 is DFQATT and CDR2 is SNEGSKA in the germline V gene (reference sequence). CDR3 length: 14 amino acids.

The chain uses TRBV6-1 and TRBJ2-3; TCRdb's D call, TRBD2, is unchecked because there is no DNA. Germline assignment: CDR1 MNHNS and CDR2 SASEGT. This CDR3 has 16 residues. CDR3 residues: CASSGTSGVSADTQYF.

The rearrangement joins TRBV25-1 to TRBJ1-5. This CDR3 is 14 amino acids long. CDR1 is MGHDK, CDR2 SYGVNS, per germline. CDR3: CASSEVGFNQPQHF. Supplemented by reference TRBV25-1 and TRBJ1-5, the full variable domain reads EADIYQTPRYLVIGTGKKITLECSQTMGHDKMYWYQQDPGMELHLIHYSYGVNSTEKGDLSSESTVSRIRTEHFPLTLESARPSHTSQYLCASSEVGFNQPQHFGDGTRLSIL.

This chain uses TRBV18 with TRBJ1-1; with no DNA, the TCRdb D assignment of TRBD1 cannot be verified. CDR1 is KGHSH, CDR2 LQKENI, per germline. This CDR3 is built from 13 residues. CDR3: CASSDQGNTEAFF.

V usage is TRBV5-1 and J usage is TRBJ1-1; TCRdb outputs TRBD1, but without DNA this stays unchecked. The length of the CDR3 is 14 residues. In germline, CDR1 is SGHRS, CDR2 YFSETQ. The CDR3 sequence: CASSKMTGGDEAFF. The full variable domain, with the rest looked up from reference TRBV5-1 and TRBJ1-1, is KAGVTQTPRYLIKTRGQQVTLSCSPISGHRSVSWYQQTPGQGLQFLFEYFSETQRNKGNFPGRFSGRQFSNSRSEMNVSTLELGDSALYLCASSKMTGGDEAFFGQGTRLTVV.

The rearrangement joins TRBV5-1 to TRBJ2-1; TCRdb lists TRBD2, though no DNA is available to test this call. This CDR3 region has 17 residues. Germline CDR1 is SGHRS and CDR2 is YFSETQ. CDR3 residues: CASSYSSSGGAKNEQFF.

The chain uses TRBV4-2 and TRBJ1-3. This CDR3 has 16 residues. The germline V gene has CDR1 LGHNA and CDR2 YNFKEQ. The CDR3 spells CASSQDYAVSRNTIYF.

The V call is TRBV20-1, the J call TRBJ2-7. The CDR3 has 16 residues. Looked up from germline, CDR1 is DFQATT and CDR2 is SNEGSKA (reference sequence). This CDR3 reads CSATTWVRETSYEQYF.

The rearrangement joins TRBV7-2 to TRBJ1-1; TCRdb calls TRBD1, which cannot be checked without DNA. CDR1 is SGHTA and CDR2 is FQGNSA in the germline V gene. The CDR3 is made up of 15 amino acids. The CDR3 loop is CASSLAHISRGEAFF.

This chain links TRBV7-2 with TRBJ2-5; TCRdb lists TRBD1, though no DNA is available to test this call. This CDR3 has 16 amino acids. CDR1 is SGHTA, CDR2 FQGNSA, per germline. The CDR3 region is CASSLRRGGTKETQYF.

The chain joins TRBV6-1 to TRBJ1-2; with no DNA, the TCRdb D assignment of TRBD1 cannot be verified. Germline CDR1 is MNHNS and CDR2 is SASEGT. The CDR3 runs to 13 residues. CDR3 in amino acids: CASLLRGLYGYTF.

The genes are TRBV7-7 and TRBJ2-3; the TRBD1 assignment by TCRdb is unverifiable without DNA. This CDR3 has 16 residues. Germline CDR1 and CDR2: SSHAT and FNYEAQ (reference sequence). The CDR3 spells CASSLGRGGLTDTQYF.

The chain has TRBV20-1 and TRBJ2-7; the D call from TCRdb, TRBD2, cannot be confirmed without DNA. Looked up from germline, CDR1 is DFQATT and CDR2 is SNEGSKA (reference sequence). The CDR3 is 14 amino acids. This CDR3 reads CSAALTRGIYEQYF.

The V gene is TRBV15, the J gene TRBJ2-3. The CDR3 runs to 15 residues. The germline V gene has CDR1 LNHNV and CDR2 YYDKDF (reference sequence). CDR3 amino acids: CATSRSRTSTDTQYF.

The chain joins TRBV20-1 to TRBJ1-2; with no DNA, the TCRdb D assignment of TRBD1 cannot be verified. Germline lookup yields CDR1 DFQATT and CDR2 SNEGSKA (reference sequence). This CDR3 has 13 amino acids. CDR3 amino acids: CSAQDRDGYGYTF.

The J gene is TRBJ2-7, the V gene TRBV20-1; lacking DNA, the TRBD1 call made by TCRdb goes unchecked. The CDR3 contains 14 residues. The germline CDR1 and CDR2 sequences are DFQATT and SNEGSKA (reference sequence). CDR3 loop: CSANNRVPNYEQYF.

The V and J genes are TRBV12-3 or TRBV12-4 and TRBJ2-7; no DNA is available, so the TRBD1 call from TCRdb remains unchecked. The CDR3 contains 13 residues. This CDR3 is CASTGRRPYEQYF.

CDR3 loop: CATTERGGPKNIQYF. The chain joins TRBV15 to TRBJ2-4; TCRdb picks TRBD1, but there is no DNA to check that call. The germline CDR1 and CDR2 sequences are LNHNV and YYDKDF (reference sequence). The CDR3 contains 15 residues.

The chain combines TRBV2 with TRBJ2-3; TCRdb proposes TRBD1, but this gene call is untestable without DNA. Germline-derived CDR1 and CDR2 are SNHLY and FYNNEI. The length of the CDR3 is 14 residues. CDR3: CASSPQGIPDTQYF.

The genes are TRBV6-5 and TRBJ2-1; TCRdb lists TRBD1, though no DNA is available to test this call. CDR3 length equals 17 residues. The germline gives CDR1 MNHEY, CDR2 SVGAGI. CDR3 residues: CASSYRGVTSSYNEQFF.